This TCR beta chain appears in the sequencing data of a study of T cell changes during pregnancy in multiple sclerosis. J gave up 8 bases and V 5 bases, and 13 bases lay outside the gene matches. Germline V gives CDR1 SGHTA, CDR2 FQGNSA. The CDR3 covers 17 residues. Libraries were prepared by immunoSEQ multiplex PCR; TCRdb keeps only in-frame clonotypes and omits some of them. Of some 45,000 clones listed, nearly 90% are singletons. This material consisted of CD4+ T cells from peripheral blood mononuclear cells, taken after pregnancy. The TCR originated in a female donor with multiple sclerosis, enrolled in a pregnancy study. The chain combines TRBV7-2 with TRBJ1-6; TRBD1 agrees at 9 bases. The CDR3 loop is CASSPNSGTGWYSPLHF. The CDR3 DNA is TGTGCCAGCAGCCCGAACTCCGGGACAGGGTGGTATTCACCCCTCCACTTT. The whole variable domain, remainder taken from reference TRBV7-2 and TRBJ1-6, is GAGVSQSPSNKVTEKGKDVELRCDPISGHTALYWYRQSLGQGLEFLIYFQGNSAPDKSGLPSDRFSAERTGGSVSTLTIQRTQQEDSAVYLCASSPNSGTGWYSPLHFGNGTRLTVT.